This T cell receptor (beta chain) was recovered during a study of early T cells in non-severe SARS-CoV-2 infection. Study information: Sequencing targeted bulk RNA from unsorted whole blood, leaving chains unpaired.

As to this clonotype: Its target is not known.

The ends were cut back, 6 bases at V and 10 bases at J, with 14 bases in the middle. There are 12 residues in the CDR3. Germline V gene sequence: CDR1 SGHAT, CDR2 FQNNGV. Points from the study as a whole: Matching with VDJdb favored anti-spike CD8 responses (missing private and CD4 specificities).

Individual cDNA molecules received unique molecular identifiers during library preparation. Using its own MiXCR run on the 5' RACE reads, TCRdb lists one record per CDR3 protein. The sample records tens of thousands of distinct CDR3 sequences, about 5% being singletons. This sequence joins TRBV11-2 and TRBJ2-3; the D is unclear. Sequencing was performed on whole blood. This TCR was sampled from an adult who was a healthcare worker with PCR-confirmed SARS-CoV-2 infection or an uninfected control (not recorded which). The CDR3 region has the DNA TGTGCCAGCAGTTATACTCCCTCGGCGCAGTATTTT. It translates to CASSYTPSAQYF.